This record concerns one TCR beta chain sequence. Its antigen is not known. The source of the sample is a study of T cell responses to AZD1222 COVID-19 vaccine. Study results and caveats: With dominance at 160-218 and 743-854, vaccine-associated CD4 TCRs spanned spike. The donor cohort was predominantly white British with a female majority, and clonal diversity may have been underestimated.

The CDR3 is 15 residues long. J was trimmed by 6 bases and V by 3 bases; bases with no gene match: 6. The germline V gene has CDR1 LNHDA and CDR2 SQIVND (reference sequence). The method was immunoSEQ multiplex PCR; TCRdb's version includes in-frame clones alone and lacks a portion of them. Among about 21,000 clones listed, 82% were seen once. The clonotype was recovered from an adult in good health. Source: peripheral blood, taken on day 0 of AZD1222 vaccination. The J gene is TRBJ2-1, the V gene TRBV19, with 9 bases that match TRBD1. Here the CDR3 DNA reads TGTGCCAGTAGTATGGGGACAGGGCGATTCAATGAGCAGTTCTTC. This encodes CASSMGTGRFNEQFF.